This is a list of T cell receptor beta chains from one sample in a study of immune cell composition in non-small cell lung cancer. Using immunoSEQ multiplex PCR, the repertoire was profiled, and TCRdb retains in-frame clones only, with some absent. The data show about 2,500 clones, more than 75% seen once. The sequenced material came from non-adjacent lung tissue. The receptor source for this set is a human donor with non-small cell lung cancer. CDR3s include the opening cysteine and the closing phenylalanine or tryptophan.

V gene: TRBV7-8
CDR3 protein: CASSTGTVSSPLHF

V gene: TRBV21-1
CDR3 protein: CASSKAGRGDNYYNSPLHF

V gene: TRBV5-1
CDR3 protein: CASSLAGTGPPGNTIYF

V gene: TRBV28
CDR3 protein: CASSSRTGLDTEAFF

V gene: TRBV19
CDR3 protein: CASSNTGGGGQPQHF

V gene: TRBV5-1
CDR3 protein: CASRGVKDRGPSFGNTIYF

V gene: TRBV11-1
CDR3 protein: CASSPSGKGNTEAFF

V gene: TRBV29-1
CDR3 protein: CSVERRNTIYF

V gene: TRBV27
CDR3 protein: CASSLSEGTVNGYTF

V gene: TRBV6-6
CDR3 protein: CASNRYNEQFF

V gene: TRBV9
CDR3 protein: CASSVKPSTDTQYF

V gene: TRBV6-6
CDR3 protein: CASRWRLAGAGNEQFF

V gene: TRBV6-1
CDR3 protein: CASSEASAGWETQYF

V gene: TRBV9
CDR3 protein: CASSPSLRLDYGYTF

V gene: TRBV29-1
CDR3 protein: CSVAGTGKEKLFF

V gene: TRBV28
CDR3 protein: CASTTLSGKRGGEQFF

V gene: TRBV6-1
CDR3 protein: CASGRDRGDSPLHF

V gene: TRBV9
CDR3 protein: CASSQNPTITKRGWFEQFF

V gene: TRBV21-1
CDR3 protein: CASSKEGQGKGTDTQYF

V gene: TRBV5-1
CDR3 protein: CASSIDTSERTDTQYF

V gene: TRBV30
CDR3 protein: CAWSIPEQGEAFF

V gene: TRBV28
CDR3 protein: CAMGQGGRGYTF

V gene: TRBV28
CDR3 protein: CAIAERKGAGEKLFF

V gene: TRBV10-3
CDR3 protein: CAVRRDVGQPQHF

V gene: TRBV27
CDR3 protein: CASSLGLAGGPGTDTQYF